This TCR beta chain was sequenced during a study of chemoradiotherapy in HPV16-positive cancers. Assay: immunoSEQ multiplex PCR; the TCRdb copy retains only in-frame clones and omits some. The table lists approximately 11,000 clones, roughly 72% of them singletons. The germline gives CDR1 SGHAT, CDR2 FQDESV (reference sequence). Trimming cost V 4 bases and J 7 bases, with 10 bases left between them. The CDR3 spans 12 residues. This clone appeared a single time. Its antigen is not known. Study-wide points: For HPV16-positive patients, expanding HPV-responsive T cells associated with longer recurrence-free survival.

The receptor's source is a human donor with HPV-associated anogenital cancer. The chain employs TRBV11-1 and TRBJ2-5; D is perhaps TRBD1 (6 bases). Collection took place from a patient who underwent chemoradiotherapy. The CDR3 nucleotides are TGTGCCAGCAGCTGGGACAAGCGGACCCAGTACTTC. Its translation: CASSWDKRTQYF.